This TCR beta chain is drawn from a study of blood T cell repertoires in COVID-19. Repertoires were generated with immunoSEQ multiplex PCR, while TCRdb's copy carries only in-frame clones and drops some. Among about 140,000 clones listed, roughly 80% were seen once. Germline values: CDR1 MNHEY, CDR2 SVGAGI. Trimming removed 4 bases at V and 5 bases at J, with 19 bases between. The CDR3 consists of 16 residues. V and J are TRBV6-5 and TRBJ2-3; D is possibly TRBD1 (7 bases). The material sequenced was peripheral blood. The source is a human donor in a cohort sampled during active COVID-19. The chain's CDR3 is CASSFDLRGAGDTQYF. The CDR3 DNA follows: TGTGCCAGCAGTTTCGACCTCAGGGGGGCAGGAGATACGCAGTATTTT.